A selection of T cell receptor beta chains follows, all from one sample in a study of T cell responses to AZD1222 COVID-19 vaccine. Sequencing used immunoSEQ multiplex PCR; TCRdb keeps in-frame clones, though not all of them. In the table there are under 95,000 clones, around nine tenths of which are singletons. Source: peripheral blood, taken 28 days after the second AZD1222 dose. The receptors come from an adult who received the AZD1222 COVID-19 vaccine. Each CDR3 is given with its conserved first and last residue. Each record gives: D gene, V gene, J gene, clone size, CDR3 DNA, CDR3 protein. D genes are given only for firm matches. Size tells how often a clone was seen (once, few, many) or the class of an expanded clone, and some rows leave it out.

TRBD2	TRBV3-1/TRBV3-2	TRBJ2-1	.	TGTGCCATCAGGGCTAGCGGGGGGGCTACTGAGCAGTTCTTC	CAIRASGGATEQFF
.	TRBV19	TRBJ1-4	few	TGTGCCAGTGGAGACAGCCCAGCAACTAATGAAAAACTGTTTTTT	CASGDSPATNEKLFF
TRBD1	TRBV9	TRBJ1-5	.	TGTGCCAGCAGCATGACAGGGGATCGCAATCAGCCCCAGCATTTT	CASSMTGDRNQPQHF
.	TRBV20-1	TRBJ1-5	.	TGCAGTGCTAGTAAAAGGGACCGGCAGGCCTATAGCAATCAGCCCCAGCATTTT	CSASKRDRQAYSNQPQHF
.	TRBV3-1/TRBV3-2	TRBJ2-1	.	TGTGCCAGCAGCCGGCTCGGTTACAATGAGCAGTTCTTC	CASSRLGYNEQFF
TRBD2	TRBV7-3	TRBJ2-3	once	TGTGCCAGCAGCTTAACCGGGGGGAAAGCCACAGATACGCAGTATTTT	CASSLTGGKATDTQYF
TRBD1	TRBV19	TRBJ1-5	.	TGTGCCAGTATCGGGACAGGGGGGAATCAGCCCCAGCATTTT	CASIGTGGNQPQHF
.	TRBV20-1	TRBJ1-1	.	TGCAGTGCTAGTGGGGGGAACACTGAAGCTTTCTTT	CSASGGNTEAFF
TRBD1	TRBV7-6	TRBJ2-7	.	TGTGCCAGCAGCCTACTCGGGACAGCTCGGGGCGAGCAGTACTTC	CASSLLGTARGEQYF
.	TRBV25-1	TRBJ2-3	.	TGTGCCAGCAGTGACAATTTGGCGGGGCTTTATACGCAGTATTTT	CASSDNLAGLYTQYF
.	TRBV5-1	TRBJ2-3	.	TGCGCCAGCAGCTTGGTGTTGCTTAGCACAGATACGCAGTATTTT	CASSLVLLSTDTQYF
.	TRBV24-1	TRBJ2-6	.	TGTGCCACCAGTGACGCCTCGATCAATTCTGGGGCCAACGTCCTGACTTTC	CATSDASINSGANVLTF
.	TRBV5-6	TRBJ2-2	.	TGTGCCAGCAGCCAGTACAGGGGGGGCACCGGGGAGCTGTTTTTT	CASSQYRGGTGELFF
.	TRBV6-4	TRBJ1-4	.	TGTGCCAGCAGTGACTCGAAACGGGCAGGGGCTGATGAAAAACTGTTTTTT	CASSDSKRAGADEKLFF
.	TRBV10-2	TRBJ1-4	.	TGCGCCAGCAGTGACTTCCCCCCGGGACATACTTCAGAAAAACTGTTTTTT	CASSDFPPGHTSEKLFF
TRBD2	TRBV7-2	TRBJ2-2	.	TGTGCCAGCAGCTTAGGCCTAGCGGGGGCCCAGGGCGGGGAGCTGTTTTTT	CASSLGLAGAQGGELFF
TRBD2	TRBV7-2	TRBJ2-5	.	TGTGCCAGCAGCTTAGGTTCTAGCGGGGGGGCCGGAGAGACCCAGTACTTC	CASSLGSSGGAGETQYF